This T cell receptor (beta chain) was profiled in a study of early T cells in non-severe SARS-CoV-2 infection. Each single cDNA molecule received a unique molecular identifier. Using its own MiXCR run on the 5' RACE reads, TCRdb lists one record per CDR3 protein. The table includes about 110,000 distinct CDR3 sequences, about an eighth detected once. CDR3 length equals 14 residues. This clonotype was found a few times. The sequenced material came from whole blood. This sequence originates from an adult who was a healthcare worker with PCR-confirmed SARS-CoV-2 infection or an uninfected control (not recorded which). The rearrangement joins TRBV21-1 to TRBJ2-7; the table's D gene call, TRBD1, was not cross checked with the DNA. TRBV21-1 is listed as a pseudogene. The CDR3 loop is CASSEGQSSYEQYF. Here the CDR3 DNA reads TGTGCCAGCAGCGAAGGACAGTCCTCCTACGAGCAGTACTTC.